One sample yielded the 5 T cell receptor beta chains listed below, sequenced in a study of blood T cell repertoires in COVID-19 (dated by TCRdb to about 2020). Library method: the immunoSEQ multiplex PCR assay. Entries here come from immuneACCESS through TCRdb and include only in-frame sequences with V and J called. Some clones fail to appear in such tables; in the studies checked, an unresolved V gene covers under half of the shortfall, and the cause of the remainder is unknown. The sample data list roughly 150,000 clones, and around 89% of these were observed just once. The ten largest clones represent about 3% of the sample. The sequenced sample was peripheral blood. These receptors were collected from a man in his 60s with acute or convalescent COVID-19.

This rearrangement joins TRBV6-5 to TRBJ2-7; the match to TRBD1 covers 11 bases. V shed 6 bases, J shed 2 bases, and the junction held 6 bases outside the gene matches. The CDR3 is made up of 15 amino acids. CDR1 is MNHEY, CDR2 SVGAGI, per germline. The DNA of the CDR3 is TGTGCCAGCAGACGGGGGACAGGGGGTACCTACGAGCAGTACTTC. Protein product: CASRRGTGGTYEQYF.

The gene calls are TRBV6-5 and TRBJ1-6; 11 positions agree with TRBD1. The germline V gene has CDR1 MNHEY and CDR2 SVGAGI. The CDR3 runs to 15 residues. V lost 2 bases and J lost 8; bases outside the gene matches: 2. CDR3 in amino acids: CASSYRGQGDSPLHF. Here the CDR3 DNA reads TGTGCCAGCAGTTACAGGGGACAGGGGGATTCACCCCTCCACTTT.

The rearrangement links TRBV27 to TRBJ2-1; 7 nucleotides agree with TRBD2. After removal of 3 bases from V and 3 bases from J, the junction contained 8 bases not matched to a gene. Germline V gene data show CDR1 as MNHEY and CDR2 as SMNVEV (reference sequence). The CDR3 length is 16 residues. CDR3 nucleotides: TGTGCCAGCAGTTTGGGGTCCCGCGGGAGCTACAATGAGCAGTTCTTC. Translated: CASSLGSRGSYNEQFF.

The V gene is TRBV19, the J gene TRBJ1-5, with TRBD1 identical over 8 bases. The CDR3 extends over 17 amino acids. Trimming removed 5 bases from V and 9 bases from J; junction bases left unmatched: 18. Germline-derived CDR1 and CDR2 are LNHDA and SQIVND (reference sequence). CDR3 sequence: CASSPIPQGATDTPQHF. The CDR3 DNA follows: TGTGCCAGTAGTCCCATACCGCAGGGGGCGACCGATACGCCCCAGCATTTT.

This chain links TRBV5-1 with TRBJ2-2, with D possibly TRBD2 on 5 matching bases. CDR1 is SGHRS, CDR2 YFSETQ, per germline. V dropped 2 bases and J dropped 0 bases, with 8 bases sitting between them. There are 15 residues in the CDR3. CDR3 in amino acids: CASSLGSSNTGELFF. DNA of the CDR3: TGCGCCAGCAGCTTAGGGAGTTCGAACACCGGGGAGCTGTTTTTT.